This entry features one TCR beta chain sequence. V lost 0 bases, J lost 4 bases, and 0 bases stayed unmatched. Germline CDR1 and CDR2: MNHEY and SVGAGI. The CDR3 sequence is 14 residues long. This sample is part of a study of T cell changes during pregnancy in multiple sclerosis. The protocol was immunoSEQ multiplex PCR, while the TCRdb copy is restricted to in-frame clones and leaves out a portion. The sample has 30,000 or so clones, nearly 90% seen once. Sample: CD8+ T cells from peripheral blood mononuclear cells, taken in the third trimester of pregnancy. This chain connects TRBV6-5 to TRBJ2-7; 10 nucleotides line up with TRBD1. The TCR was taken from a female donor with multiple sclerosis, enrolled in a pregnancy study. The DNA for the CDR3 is TGTGCCAGCAGTTACTCGGACAGGGGGTACGAGCAGTACTTC. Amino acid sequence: CASSYSDRGYEQYF.